This T cell receptor (beta chain) originates from a study of cytomegalovirus exposure and HLA in healthy donors. The CDR3 covers 16 residues. Germline V gene data show CDR1 as LNHDA and CDR2 as SQIVND (reference sequence). The V and J ends lost 6 bases and 2 bases, in that order; junction bases with no gene match: 6. This clone was observed a few times. Its cognate antigen is unknown. Whole-study results and caveats: Serostatus for CMV was the only available immune exposure information.

The PCR contained 60 Vbeta and 13 Jbeta primers. TCRdb keeps only in-frame clones here, not all; method: immunoSEQ multiplex PCR. The sample shows over 200,000 clones, 77% of them seen only once. This clonotype was sampled from a woman aged 60-70 years in good health and CMV-seropositive. The specimen sequenced was PBMCs. This sequence joins TRBV19 and TRBJ2-2, with 10 bases fitting TRBD1. This chain's CDR3 is CASSWTGGPNTGELFF. The CDR3 region has the DNA TGTGCCAGTAGCTGGACAGGGGGACCTAACACCGGGGAGCTGTTTTTT.